The rows below give T cell receptor beta chains drawn from one sample of a study of T cell responses to AZD1222 COVID-19 vaccine. Method: immunoSEQ multiplex PCR; TCRdb's copy keeps in-frame clones and lacks some. The sample lists under 150,000 clones, around nine tenths seen once, with roughly 10% in the top ten. The source material was peripheral blood, sampled on day 0 of MenACWY control vaccination. Every receptor here comes from an adult in good health. Each CDR3 is given with its conserved first and last residue. D genes are given only for firm matches. Clone size is stated in some rows and not others, as once, few, many or a class when expanded.

j_call d_call clone_size v_call cdr3_nt cdr3_aa
TRBJ1-1 TRBD1 . TRBV12-3/TRBV12-4 TGTGCCAGCAGTAGGGGGCTGAACACTGAAGCTTTCTTT CASSRGLNTEAFF
TRBJ2-7 . once TRBV11-2 TGTGCCAGCAGCCCGAGATCAGCCTACGAGCAGTACTTC CASSPRSAYEQYF
TRBJ1-6 TRBD1 . TRBV6-5 TGTGCCAGCAGGGACAGGGAAAATTCACCCCTCCACTTT CASRDRENSPLHF
TRBJ1-6 . . TRBV5-4 TGTGCCAGCAGCTTGCAGCTAGAATCACCCCTCCACTTT CASSLQLESPLHF
TRBJ1-4 . . TRBV7-9 TGTGCCAGCAGATTACAGATTAATGAAAAACTGTTTTTT CASRLQINEKLFF
TRBJ2-7 . . TRBV11-2 TGTGCCAGCAGCTTACATATCGCGGGTCGGAACGAGCAGTACTTC CASSLHIAGRNEQYF
TRBJ1-2 TRBD1 . TRBV7-3 TGTGCCAGCAGCTTAACCCGACAGGGTGTAGAAGGCTACACCTTC CASSLTRQGVEGYTF
TRBJ2-5 TRBD1 . TRBV7-7 TGTGCCAGCAGCCTGGACAGGGCAGAGACCCAGTACTTC CASSLDRAETQYF
TRBJ2-2 TRBD2 . TRBV5-4 TGTGCCAGCAGCAATGGGGATAGCGGGAGGCCGGCCGGGGAGCTGTTTTTT CASSNGDSGRPAGELFF
TRBJ1-2 . . TRBV3-1/TRBV3-2 TGTGCCAGCAGCCAAATGTTACAGAATAACTATGGCTACACCTTC CASSQMLQNNYGYTF
TRBJ1-1 . . TRBV7-2 TGTGCCAGCAGCTTAGTAACTGACACTGAAGCTTTCTTT CASSLVTDTEAFF
TRBJ2-2 . . TRBV28 TGTGCCAGCAGAACCACGAACACCGGGGAGCTGTTTTTT CASRTTNTGELFF
TRBJ2-1 TRBD2 . TRBV4-2 TGTGCCAGCAGCCAAGTAGGAGCGGGAGGGCCCTACAATGAGCAGTTCTTC CASSQVGAGGPYNEQFF
TRBJ1-1 . . TRBV27 TGTGCCAGCTCCCCTTTAGAGGTGTCCGGGGCCGCAGGGACTGAAGCTTTCTTT CASSPLEVSGAAGTEAFF
TRBJ2-3 . . TRBV24-1 TGTGCCACCAGTGATCGGGGCCGGGACACCTACACAGATACGCAGTATTTT CATSDRGRDTYTDTQYF
TRBJ2-7 . . TRBV19 TGTGCCAGTAGTATCGGGCATTCCGAGCAGTACTTC CASSIGHSEQYF